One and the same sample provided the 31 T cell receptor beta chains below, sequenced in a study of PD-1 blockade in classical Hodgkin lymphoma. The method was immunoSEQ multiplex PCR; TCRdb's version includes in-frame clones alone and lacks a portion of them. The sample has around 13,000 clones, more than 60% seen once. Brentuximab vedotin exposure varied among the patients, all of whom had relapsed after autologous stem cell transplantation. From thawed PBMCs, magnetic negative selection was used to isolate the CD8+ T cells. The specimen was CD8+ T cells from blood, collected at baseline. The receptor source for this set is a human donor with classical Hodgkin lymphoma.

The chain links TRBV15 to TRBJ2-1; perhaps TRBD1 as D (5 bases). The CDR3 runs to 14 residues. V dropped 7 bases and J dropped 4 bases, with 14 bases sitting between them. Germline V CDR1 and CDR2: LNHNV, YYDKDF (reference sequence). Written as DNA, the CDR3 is TGTGCCACCATGGGGCAAGGTGGGTACAATGAGCAGTTCTTC. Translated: CATMGQGGYNEQFF.

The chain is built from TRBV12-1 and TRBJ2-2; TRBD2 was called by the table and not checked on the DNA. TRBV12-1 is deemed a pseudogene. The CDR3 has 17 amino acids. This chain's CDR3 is CASSTRMRSPNTGELFF. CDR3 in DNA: TGTGCCAGCAGCACCAGAATGCGGTCCCCGAACACCGGGGAGCTGTTTTTT.

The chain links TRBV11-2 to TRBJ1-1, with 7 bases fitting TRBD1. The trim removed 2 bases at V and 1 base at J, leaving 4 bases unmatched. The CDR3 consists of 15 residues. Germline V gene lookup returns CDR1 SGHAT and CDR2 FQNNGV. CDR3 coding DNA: TGTGCCAGCAGCTTACGACAGGGTGGGAACACTGAAGCTTTCTTT. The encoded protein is CASSLRQGGNTEAFF.

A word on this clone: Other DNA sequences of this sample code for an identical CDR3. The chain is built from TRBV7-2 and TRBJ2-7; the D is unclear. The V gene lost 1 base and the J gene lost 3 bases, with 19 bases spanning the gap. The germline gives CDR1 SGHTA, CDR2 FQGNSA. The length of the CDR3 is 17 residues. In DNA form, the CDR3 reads TGTGCCAGCAGCTTAGTACCACGACGTGCGACTTACTACGAGCAGTACTTC. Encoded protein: CASSLVPRRATYYEQYF.

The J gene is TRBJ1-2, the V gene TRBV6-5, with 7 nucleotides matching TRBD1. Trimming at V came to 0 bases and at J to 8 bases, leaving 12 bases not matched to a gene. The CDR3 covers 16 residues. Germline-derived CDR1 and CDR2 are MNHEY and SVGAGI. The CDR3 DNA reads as TGTGCCAGCAGTTACTCGGGGGTAGAGGGGGCAAAGGGCTACACCTTC. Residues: CASSYSGVEGAKGYTF.

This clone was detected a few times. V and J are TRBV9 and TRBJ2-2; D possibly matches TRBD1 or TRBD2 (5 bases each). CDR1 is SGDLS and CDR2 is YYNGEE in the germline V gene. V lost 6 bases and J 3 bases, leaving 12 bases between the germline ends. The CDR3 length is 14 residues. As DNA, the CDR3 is TGTGCCAGCACCAGAGGGGATGACACCGGGGAGCTGTTTTTT. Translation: CASTRGDDTGELFF.

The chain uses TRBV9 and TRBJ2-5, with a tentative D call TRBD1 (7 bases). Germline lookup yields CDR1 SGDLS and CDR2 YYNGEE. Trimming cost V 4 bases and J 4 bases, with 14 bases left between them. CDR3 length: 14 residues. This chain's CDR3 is CASSHGGGGETQYF. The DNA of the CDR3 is TGTGCCAGCAGCCACGGAGGGGGCGGAGAGACCCAGTACTTC. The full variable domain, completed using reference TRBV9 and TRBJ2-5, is DSGVTQTPKHLITATGQRVTLRCSPRSGDLSVYWYQQSLDQGLQFLIQYYNGEERAKGNILERFSAQQFPDLHSELNLSSLELGDSALYFCASSHGGGGETQYFGPGTRLLVL.

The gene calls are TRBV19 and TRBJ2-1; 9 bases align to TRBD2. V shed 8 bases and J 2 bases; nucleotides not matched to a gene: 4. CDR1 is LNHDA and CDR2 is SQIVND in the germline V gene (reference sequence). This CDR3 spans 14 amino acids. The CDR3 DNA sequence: TGTGCCAGTTCGCTAGCGGGGACCTACAATGAGCAGTTCTTC. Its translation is CASSLAGTYNEQFF. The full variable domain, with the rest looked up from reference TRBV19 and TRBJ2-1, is DGGITQSPKYLFRKEGQNVTLSCEQNLNHDAMYWYRQDPGQGLRLIYYSQIVNDFQKGDIAEGYSVSREKKESFPLTVTSAQKNPTAFYLCASSLAGTYNEQFFGPGTRLTVL.

The CDR3 is CASSLEAPANYGYTF. In nucleotides, the CDR3 is TGTGCCAGCAGCTTAGAAGCCCCGGCAAACTATGGCTACACCTTC. V and J are TRBV7-9 and TRBJ1-2, with D uncertain. Between the trimmed V and J ends, which lost 1 base and 2 bases, there was a span of 11 bases. CDR3 length equals 15 residues. Germline V gene data show CDR1 as SEHNR and CDR2 as FQNEAQ (reference sequence).

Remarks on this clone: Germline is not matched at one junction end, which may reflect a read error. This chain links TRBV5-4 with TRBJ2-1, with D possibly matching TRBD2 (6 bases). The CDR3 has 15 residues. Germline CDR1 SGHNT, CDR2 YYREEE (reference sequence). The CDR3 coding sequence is TGCGCCAGCAGCCAAGATCACAGCGGGTACAATGAGCAGTTCTTC. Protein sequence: CASSQDHSGYNEQFF.

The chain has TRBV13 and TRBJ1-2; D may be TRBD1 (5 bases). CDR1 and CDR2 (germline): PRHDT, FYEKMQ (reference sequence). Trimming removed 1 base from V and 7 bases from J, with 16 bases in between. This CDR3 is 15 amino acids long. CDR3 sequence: CASSLVSVAGPGYTF. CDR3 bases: TGTGCCAGCAGCTTAGTCTCGGTTGCGGGGCCTGGCTACACCTTC.

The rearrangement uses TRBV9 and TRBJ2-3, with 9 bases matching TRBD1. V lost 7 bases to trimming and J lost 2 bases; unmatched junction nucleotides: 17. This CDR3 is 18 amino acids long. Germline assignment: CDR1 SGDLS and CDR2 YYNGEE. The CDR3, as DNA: TGTGCCAGCTGCTGTCCGGGACAGGGTGGGACCTCCACAGATACGCAGTATTTT. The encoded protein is CASCCPGQGGTSTDTQYF.

CDR3 coding DNA: TGTGCCAGCAGCACCCAGACTAGCGGGGGGGCGTTCGGGGAGCTGTTTTTT. Its protein product is CASSTQTSGGAFGELFF. The chain is built from TRBV13 and TRBJ2-2; 14 bases fit TRBD2. Germline V CDR1 and CDR2: PRHDT, FYEKMQ (reference sequence). The CDR3 is made up of 17 amino acids. The V gene end was trimmed by 5 bases and the J gene end by 7 bases; junction bases not matched to a gene: 9. Looking up the rest from reference TRBV13 and TRBJ2-2 gives the full variable domain: AAGVIQSPRHLIKEKRETATLKCYPIPRHDTVYWYQQGPGQDPQFLISFYEKMQSDKGSIPDRFSAQQFSDYHSELNMSSLELGDSALYFCASSTQTSGGAFGELFFGEGSRLTVL.

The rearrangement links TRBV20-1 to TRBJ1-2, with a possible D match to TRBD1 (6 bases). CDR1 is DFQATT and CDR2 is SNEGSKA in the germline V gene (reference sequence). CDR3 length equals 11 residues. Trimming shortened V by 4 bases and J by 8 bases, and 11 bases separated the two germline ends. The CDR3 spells CSANGGQGYTF. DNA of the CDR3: TGCAGTGCTAACGGGGGCCAGGGCTACACCTTC.

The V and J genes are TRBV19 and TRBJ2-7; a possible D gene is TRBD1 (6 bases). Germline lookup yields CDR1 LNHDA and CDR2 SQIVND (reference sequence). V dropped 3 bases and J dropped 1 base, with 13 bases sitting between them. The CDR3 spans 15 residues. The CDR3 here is CASSIHQGLSYEQYF. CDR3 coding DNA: TGTGCCAGTAGTATTCATCAGGGGCTTTCCTACGAGCAGTACTTC.

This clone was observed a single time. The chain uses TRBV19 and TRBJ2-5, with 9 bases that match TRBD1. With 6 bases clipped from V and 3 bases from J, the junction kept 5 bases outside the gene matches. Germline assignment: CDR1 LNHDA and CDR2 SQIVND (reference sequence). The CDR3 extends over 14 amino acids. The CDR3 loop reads CASRTTGGEETQYF. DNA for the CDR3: TGTGCCAGTAGAACAACAGGGGGCGAAGAGACCCAGTACTTC.

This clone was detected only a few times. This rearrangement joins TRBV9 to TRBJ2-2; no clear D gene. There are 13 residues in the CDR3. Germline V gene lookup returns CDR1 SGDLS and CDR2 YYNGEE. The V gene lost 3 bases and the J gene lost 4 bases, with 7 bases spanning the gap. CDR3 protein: CASSAPPTGELFF. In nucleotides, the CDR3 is TGTGCCAGCAGCGCCCCCCCCACCGGGGAGCTGTTTTTT.

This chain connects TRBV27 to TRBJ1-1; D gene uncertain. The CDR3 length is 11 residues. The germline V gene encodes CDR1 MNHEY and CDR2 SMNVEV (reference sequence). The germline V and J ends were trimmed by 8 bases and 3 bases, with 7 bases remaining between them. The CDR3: CASGPHTEAFF. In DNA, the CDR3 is TGTGCCAGCGGCCCTCACACTGAAGCTTTCTTT.

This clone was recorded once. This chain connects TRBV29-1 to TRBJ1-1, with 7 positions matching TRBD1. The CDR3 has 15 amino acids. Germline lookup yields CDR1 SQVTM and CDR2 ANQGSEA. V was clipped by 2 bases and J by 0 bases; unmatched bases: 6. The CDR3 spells CSVETGTAMNTEAFF. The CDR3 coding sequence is TGCAGCGTTGAAACCGGGACAGCAATGAACACTGAAGCTTTCTTT.

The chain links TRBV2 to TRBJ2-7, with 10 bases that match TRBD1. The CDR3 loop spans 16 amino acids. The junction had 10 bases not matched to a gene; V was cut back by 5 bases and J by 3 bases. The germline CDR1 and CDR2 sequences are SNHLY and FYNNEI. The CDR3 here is CASSIIRTGGSYEQYF. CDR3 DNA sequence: TGTGCCAGCAGTATCATCCGGACAGGGGGAAGCTACGAGCAGTACTTC.

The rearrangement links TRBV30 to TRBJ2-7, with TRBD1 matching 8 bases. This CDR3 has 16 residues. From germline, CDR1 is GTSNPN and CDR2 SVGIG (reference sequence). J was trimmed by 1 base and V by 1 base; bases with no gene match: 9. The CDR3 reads CAWSARHRGSSYEQYF. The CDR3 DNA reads TGTGCCTGGAGTGCAAGACACAGGGGGAGTTCCTACGAGCAGTACTTC. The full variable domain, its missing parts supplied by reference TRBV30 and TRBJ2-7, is SQTIHQWPATLVQPVGSPLSLECTVEGTSNPNLYWYRQAAGRGLQLLFYSVGIGQISSEVPQNLSASRPQDRQFILSSKKLLLSDSGFYLCAWSARHRGSSYEQYFGPGTRLTVT.

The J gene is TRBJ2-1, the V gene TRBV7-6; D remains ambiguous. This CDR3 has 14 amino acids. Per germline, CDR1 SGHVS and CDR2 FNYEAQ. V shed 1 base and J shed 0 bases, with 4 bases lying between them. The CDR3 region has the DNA TGTGCCAGCAGCTTAGGGTTCTCCTACAATGAGCAGTTCTTC. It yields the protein CASSLGFSYNEQFF.

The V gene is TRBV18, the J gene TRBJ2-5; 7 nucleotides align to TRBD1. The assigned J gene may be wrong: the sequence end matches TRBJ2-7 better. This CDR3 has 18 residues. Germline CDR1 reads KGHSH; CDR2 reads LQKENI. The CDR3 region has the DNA TGTGCCAGCTCACCTCCAAAGGGGCGGACAGGCGCCTTCTACGAGCAGTACTTC. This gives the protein CASSPPKGRTGAFYEQYF.

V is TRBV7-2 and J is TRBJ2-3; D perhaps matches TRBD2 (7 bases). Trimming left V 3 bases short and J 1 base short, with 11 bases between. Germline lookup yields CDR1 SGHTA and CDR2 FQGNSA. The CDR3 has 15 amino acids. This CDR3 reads CASSFGGLGTDTQYF. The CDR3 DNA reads TGTGCCAGCAGCTTCGGGGGGCTGGGCACAGATACGCAGTATTTT.

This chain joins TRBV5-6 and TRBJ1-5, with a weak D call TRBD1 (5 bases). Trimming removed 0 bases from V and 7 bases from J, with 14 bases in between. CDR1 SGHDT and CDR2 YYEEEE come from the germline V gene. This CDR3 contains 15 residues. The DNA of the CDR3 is TGTGCCAGCAGCTTGGCGGAGAGGGGAAACCAGCCCCAGCATTTT. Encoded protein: CASSLAERGNQPQHF.

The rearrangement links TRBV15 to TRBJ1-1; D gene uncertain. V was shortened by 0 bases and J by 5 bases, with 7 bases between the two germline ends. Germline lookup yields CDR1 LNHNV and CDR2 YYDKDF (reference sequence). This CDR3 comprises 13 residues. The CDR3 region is CATSRDGVTEAFF. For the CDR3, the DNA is TGTGCCACCAGCAGAGATGGGGTGACTGAAGCTTTCTTT.

CDR3: CASSLYSGSYEQYF. The CDR3 coding sequence is TGTGCCAGCAGTTTATACAGCGGCTCCTACGAGCAGTACTTC. The rearrangement links TRBV27 to TRBJ2-7; tentatively, D is TRBD2 (5 bases). Trimming removed 1 base at V and 0 bases at J, with 7 bases between. The CDR3 has 14 amino acids. CDR1 is MNHEY and CDR2 is SMNVEV in the germline V gene (reference sequence).

The CDR3, as DNA: TGCGCCAGCAGCTGGGTACCGGCAGGGAATGAAAAACTGTTTTTT. Its translation is CASSWVPAGNEKLFF. The chain combines TRBV5-1 with TRBJ1-4; weak D call: TRBD1 (5 bases). Germline CDR1 and CDR2: SGHRS and YFSETQ. The CDR3 extends over 15 amino acids. The ends were cut back, 3 bases at V and 5 bases at J, with 14 bases in the middle.

The CDR3 is CASSLAGTEAFF. The CDR3 region has the DNA TGTGCCAGCAGCTTAGCCGGGACTGAAGCTTTCTTT. The chain couples TRBV7-9 to TRBJ1-1; D unclear. V shed 0 bases and J shed 5 bases, with 4 bases lying between them. The CDR3 runs 12 residues. From germline, CDR1 is SEHNR and CDR2 FQNEAQ (reference sequence).

The CDR3 DNA sequence: TGCGCCAGCAGCCGACAAGGGACTGGAGAAAAACTGTTTTTT. It is translated as CASSRQGTGEKLFF. The chain joins TRBV4-3 to TRBJ1-4; weak D call: TRBD1 (5 bases). The CDR3 is made up of 14 amino acids. CDR1 and CDR2 from the germline V gene are LGHNA and YSLEER. V lost 4 bases to trimming and J lost 8 bases, with 14 bases between them.

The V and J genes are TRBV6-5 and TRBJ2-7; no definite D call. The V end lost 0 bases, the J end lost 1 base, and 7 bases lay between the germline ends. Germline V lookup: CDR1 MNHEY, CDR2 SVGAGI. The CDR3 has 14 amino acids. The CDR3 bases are TGTGCCAGCAGTTACTCGGAGCTGTCCTACGAGCAGTACTTC. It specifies CASSYSELSYEQYF.